The sample holds many counts of the clone carrying this TCR beta chain. Germline CDR1 SGHTA, CDR2 FQGNSA. V was shortened by 6 bases and J by 7 bases, with 15 bases between the two germline ends. The CDR3 is 13 residues long. TCRdb passed the RT-PCR reads through MiXCR, listing each CDR3 protein once. The sample carries more than 550,000 distinct CDR3 sequences, 14% recorded once. The chain combines TRBV7-2 with TRBJ1-2; D is unresolved. The material sequenced was memory CD4+ T cells from blood. The receptor was isolated from a female donor in good health, serving as a healthy control. The CDR3 sequence is CASSLRQTGGYTF. The CDR3 DNA reads as TGTGCCAGCAGTTTACGCCAGACTGGTGGCTACACCTTC.